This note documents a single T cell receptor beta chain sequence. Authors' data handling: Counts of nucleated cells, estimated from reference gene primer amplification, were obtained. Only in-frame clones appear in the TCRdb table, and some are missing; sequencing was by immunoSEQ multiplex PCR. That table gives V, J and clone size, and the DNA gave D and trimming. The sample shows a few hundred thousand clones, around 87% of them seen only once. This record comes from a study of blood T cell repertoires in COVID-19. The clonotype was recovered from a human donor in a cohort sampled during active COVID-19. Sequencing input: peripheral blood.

The CDR3 nucleotides read TGTGCCAGCAGCTACGGGGGTGACTATGGCTACACCTTC. This gives the protein CASSYGGDYGYTF. The chain combines TRBV6-1 with TRBJ1-2; the D gene is possibly TRBD1 (5 bases). CDR1 is MNHNS, CDR2 SASEGT, per germline. This CDR3 is built from 13 residues. The V and J ends lost 6 bases and 3 bases respectively, with 11 bases between them.